These 2 T cell receptor beta chains were sequenced from one sample in a study of cytomegalovirus exposure and HLA in healthy donors. 60 Vbeta and 13 Jbeta primers were used in PCR. Using immunoSEQ multiplex PCR, the repertoire was profiled, and TCRdb retains in-frame clones only, with some absent. The sample carries some 99,000 clones, 76% recorded once. Sequencing used PBMCs. The receptor source for this set is a woman in her forties or fifties in good health and CMV-seropositive.

The chain employs TRBV6-1 and TRBJ2-3; D possibly corresponds to TRBD2 (6 bases). The germline V gene encodes CDR1 MNHNS and CDR2 SASEGT. Trimming took 6 bases from V and 4 from J, leaving 17 bases between them. The CDR3 contains 15 residues. CDR3 DNA sequence: TGTGCCAGCAGGGGACTCTCTATTCGGGCAGATACGCAGTATTTT. This encodes CASRGLSIRADTQYF.

This clone was seen a handful of times. The chain combines TRBV9 with TRBJ1-1, with D possibly TRBD1 on 5 matching bases. Trimming removed 0 bases from V and 10 bases from J, with 19 bases in between. CDR3 size: 15 residues. The germline V gene encodes CDR1 SGDLS and CDR2 YYNGEE. CDR3 coding DNA: TGTGCCAGCAGCGTAGACTCTAGGACACCCGAAGGAGCTTTCTTT. Protein: CASSVDSRTPEGAFF.